This T cell receptor (beta chain) is drawn from a study of cytomegalovirus exposure and HLA in healthy donors. Donors likely had unrecorded immune exposures despite being nominally healthy when sampled. A remark on this clone: Its antigen is as yet unknown.

Findings and limits, study-wide: Around 160 TCR beta chains were listed as cytomegalovirus-associated. Cytomegalovirus status was reportedly diagnosed by the classifier with high specificity and sensitivity. Analysis performed later showed TCR beta chains linked to HLA being more clonally expanded than equally common others.

This PCR relied on a set of 60 Vbeta primers and 13 Jbeta primers. Only in-frame clones appear in the TCRdb table, and some are missing; sequencing was by immunoSEQ multiplex PCR. This listing includes about 170,000 clones. The sequenced sample consisted of PBMCs. The sequence came from a woman aged 18-30 years in good health and CMV-seropositive.

The CDR3 DNA sequence: TGTGCCAGTAGTCGCACTAGCGGGAGCTCCTACAATGAGCAGTTCTTC. Encoded protein: CASSRTSGSSYNEQFF. This chain connects TRBV19 to TRBJ2-1, with 11 bases that match TRBD2. The CDR3 consists of 16 residues. Per the germline V gene, CDR1 is LNHDA and CDR2 is SQIVND (reference sequence). Trimming removed 5 bases from V and 0 bases from J; junction bases left unmatched: 3.